The 8 T cell receptor beta chains below come from one sample, sequenced in a study of blood T cell repertoires in COVID-19. Sequenced by immunoSEQ multiplex PCR; TCRdb stores in-frame clones only, minus some. The sample includes about 170,000 clones, around four fifths of them seen just once. Sequencing input: PBMCs or T cells enriched from blood (not recorded which). The receptor set was obtained from a woman between 50 and 59 years old who had recovered from COVID-19.

The rearrangement joins TRBV15 to TRBJ1-4, with D possibly matching TRBD1 (5 bases). From germline, CDR1 is LNHNV and CDR2 YYDKDF (reference sequence). CDR3 length: 14 residues. V lost 8 bases to trimming and J lost 8 bases, with 18 bases between them. The CDR3 sequence is CATGAGRGREKLFF. The DNA for the CDR3 is TGTGCCACCGGGGCAGGACGGGGGAGGGAAAAACTGTTTTTT.

This clone was seen only once. CDR3 in amino acids: CASSQRGSLAPQHF. Written as DNA, the CDR3 is TGTGCCAGCAGCCAAAGGGGGAGCCTTGCGCCCCAGCATTTT. The V call is TRBV16, the J call TRBJ1-5, with D possibly matching TRBD1 (6 bases). Germline V gene data show CDR1 as KGHSY and CDR2 as FQNENV. The V gene lost 2 bases and the J gene lost 9 bases, with 14 bases spanning the gap. The CDR3 runs to 14 residues.

A word on this clone: The same CDR3 arises from other DNA sequences in this sample as well. The chain has TRBV5-1 and TRBJ1-3; the match to TRBD1 covers 11 bases. The CDR3 runs 15 residues. V gave up 4 bases and J gave up 2 bases; unmatched junction bases: 2. Germline V gene data show CDR1 as SGHRS and CDR2 as YFSETQ. DNA for the CDR3: TGCGCCAGCAGCCTGGACAGGGGGCCTGGAAACACCATATATTTT. It encodes CASSLDRGPGNTIYF.

The V and J genes are TRBV29-1 and TRBJ2-1; D is uncertain. Between the trimmed V and J ends, which lost 2 bases and 9 bases, there was a span of 14 bases. The germline V gene has CDR1 SQVTM and CDR2 ANQGSEA. This CDR3 has 13 amino acids. The CDR3 coding sequence is TGCAGCGTTGAAATACAGCCGCTCTCTGAGCAGTTCTTC. This sequence encodes CSVEIQPLSEQFF.

The V gene is TRBV29-1, the J gene TRBJ2-2; the D gene is possibly TRBD2 (7 bases). Germline V CDR1 and CDR2: SQVTM, ANQGSEA. This CDR3 comprises 13 residues. V lost 7 bases and J lost 4, with 13 bases in between. This CDR3 reads CSARRGGTGELFF. The CDR3 region has the DNA TGCAGCGCACGGAGGGGGGGCACCGGGGAGCTGTTTTTT.

This clone was seen a few times. The rearrangement links TRBV6-1 to TRBJ2-3; 9 nucleotides align to TRBD2. Germline CDR1 and CDR2: MNHNS and SASEGT. V lost 0 bases to trimming and J lost 11 bases; unmatched junction nucleotides: 15. The CDR3 contains 17 residues. CDR3 sequence reads: CASSEALPSGTLARQYF. In nucleotides, the CDR3 is TGTGCCAGCAGTGAAGCGCTTCCTAGCGGGACTCTTGCAAGGCAGTATTTT.

The J gene is TRBJ1-6, the V gene TRBV2; 10 bases fit TRBD1. Trimming at V came to 4 bases and at J to 6 bases, leaving 3 bases not matched to a gene. This CDR3 has 15 amino acids. The germline gives CDR1 SNHLY, CDR2 FYNNEI. The chain's CDR3 is CASSGGTGANSPLHF. The CDR3, as DNA: TGTGCCAGCAGTGGGGGGACAGGGGCTAATTCACCCCTCCACTTT.

This clone was observed a handful of times. This chain uses TRBV28 with TRBJ2-1, with D maybe TRBD2 (5 bases). The V gene lost 4 bases and the J gene lost 8 bases, with 15 bases spanning the gap. Germline CDR1 is MDHEN and CDR2 is SYDVKM. The CDR3 is made up of 14 amino acids. The CDR3: CASSSSTGWYEQFF. The CDR3 nucleotides read TGTGCCAGCAGTTCGTCGACGGGGTGGTATGAGCAGTTCTTC.